The next 25 T cell receptor beta chains were all read from a single sample in a study of blood T cell repertoires in COVID-19. The data were produced by immunoSEQ multiplex PCR, yet TCRdb's version contains in-frame clones alone and is incomplete. The sample lists some 370,000 clones; roughly 86% were seen once. Sequenced material: peripheral blood. These receptors originate from a woman between 25 and 40 years old with COVID-19, enrolled during active disease.

The rearrangement uses TRBV27 and TRBJ2-1, with TRBD2 matching over 11 bases. The length of the CDR3 is 13 residues. Germline V gives CDR1 MNHEY, CDR2 SMNVEV (reference sequence). Trimming removed 7 bases from V and 7 bases from J; junction bases left unmatched: 3. The CDR3 region is CASTGTSGNEQFF. Here the CDR3 DNA reads TGTGCCAGCACCGGGACTAGCGGTAATGAGCAGTTCTTC.

The V call is TRBV11-2, the J call TRBJ2-5; TRBD1 matches at 8 bases. This CDR3 has 16 residues. Trimming at V came to 0 bases and at J to 5 bases, leaving 8 bases not matched to a gene. Per germline, CDR1 SGHAT and CDR2 FQNNGV. CDR3 in amino acids: CASSLEWVTGVETQYF. The CDR3 DNA reads TGTGCCAGCAGCTTAGAATGGGTGACAGGGGTGGAGACCCAGTACTTC.

The chain joins TRBV4-2 to TRBJ1-1, with D unresolved. The germline gives CDR1 LGHNA, CDR2 YNFKEQ. The CDR3 spans 13 residues. V shed 5 bases and J shed 10 bases, with 17 bases lying between them. CDR3 sequence reads: CASSTGPTTGAFF. In DNA form, the CDR3 reads TGTGCCAGCAGCACCGGACCGACTACGGGAGCTTTCTTT.

This clone was counted a few times. The same CDR3 is also encoded by other DNA sequences in this sample. The gene calls are TRBV9 and TRBJ1-2; possible D gene TRBD1, 5 bases. Germline CDR1 reads SGDLS; CDR2 reads YYNGEE. The V gene lost 0 bases and the J gene lost 0 bases, with 9 bases spanning the gap. The CDR3 totals 15 residues. CDR3 sequence: CASSVGAGTNYGYTF. The DNA for the CDR3 is TGTGCCAGCAGCGTAGGGGCAGGGACTAACTATGGCTACACCTTC.

The chain carries TRBV11-2 and TRBJ2-5, with a possible D match to TRBD1 (5 bases). The CDR3 runs 13 residues. Germline CDR1 and CDR2: SGHAT and FQNNGV. The V end lost 1 base, the J end lost 4 bases, and 7 bases lay between the germline ends. The CDR3, as DNA: TGTGCCAGCAGCTTAGCAGGGCCAGAGACCCAGTACTTC. Its translation is CASSLAGPETQYF.

This chain joins TRBV19 and TRBJ2-7; the match to TRBD1 covers 7 bases. CDR3 length: 15 residues. The V gene end was trimmed by 3 bases and the J gene end by 4 bases; junction bases not matched to a gene: 9. CDR1 and CDR2 (germline): LNHDA, SQIVND (reference sequence). CDR3 nucleotides: TGTGCCAGTAGTATGTTGGGGACAGCAATTTACGAGCAGTACTTC. Amino acids: CASSMLGTAIYEQYF.

The V gene is TRBV19, the J gene TRBJ2-1; 10 nucleotides agree with TRBD2. The junction had 10 bases not matched to a gene; V was cut back by 0 bases and J by 8 bases. Germline V gene data show CDR1 as LNHDA and CDR2 as SQIVND (reference sequence). This CDR3 region has 17 residues. Here the CDR3 DNA reads TGTGCCAGTAGTATAGAGGCAGGCGCTAGCGGGAGCGATGAGCAGTTCTTC. It encodes CASSIEAGASGSDEQFF. The full variable domain, with the rest looked up from reference TRBV19 and TRBJ2-1, is DGGITQSPKYLFRKEGQNVTLSCEQNLNHDAMYWYRQDPGQGLRLIYYSQIVNDFQKGDIAEGYSVSREKKESFPLTVTSAQKNPTAFYLCASSIEAGASGSDEQFFGPGTRLTVL.

The chain couples TRBV7-9 to TRBJ2-5, with D hard to call. V lost 11 bases and J lost 1, with 8 bases in between. The germline CDR1 and CDR2 sequences are SEHNR and FQNEAQ (reference sequence). The CDR3 consists of 11 residues. Here the CDR3 DNA reads TGTGCCGGCGGATTCCAAGAGACCCAGTACTTC. This encodes CAGGFQETQYF.

The J gene is TRBJ2-1, the V gene TRBV12-5, with 8 bases lining up with TRBD2. Germline V lookup: CDR1 LGHNT, CDR2 FRNRAP. The CDR3 runs 16 residues. Trimming cost V 7 bases and J 5 bases; bases outside gene matches: 13. The CDR3, as DNA: TGTGCTAGTGAAAGAGGTAGCGGGACCGTCAACAATGAGCAGTTCTTC. This gives the protein CASERGSGTVNNEQFF.

CDR3 in amino acids: CACSPGGALNNSPLHF. In DNA, the CDR3 is TGTGCCTGTTCCCCCGGGGGGGCGCTCAACAATTCACCCCTCCACTTT. The J gene is TRBJ1-6, the V gene TRBV30; D may be TRBD1 (6 bases). Trimming removed 6 bases from V and 7 bases from J, with 22 bases in between. The germline V gene encodes CDR1 GTSNPN and CDR2 SVGIG (reference sequence). This CDR3 contains 16 residues. Full variable domain (missing parts from reference TRBV30 and TRBJ1-6): SQTIHQWPATLVQPVGSPLSLECTVEGTSNPNLYWYRQAAGRGLQLLFYSVGIGQISSEVPQNLSASRPQDRQFILSSKKLLLSDSGFYLCACSPGGALNNSPLHFGNGTRLTVT.

The rearrangement links TRBV9 to TRBJ2-2; no firm D call. Germline V gene sequence: CDR1 SGDLS, CDR2 YYNGEE. The CDR3 sequence is 12 residues long. V lost 2 bases and J 7 bases, leaving 6 bases between the germline ends. The CDR3 sequence is CASSVSGGELFF. CDR3 bases: TGTGCCAGCAGCGTTAGTGGCGGGGAGCTGTTTTTT.

This chain uses TRBV9 with TRBJ1-4, with 7 bases matching TRBD1. The CDR3 has 14 residues. After removal of 3 bases from V and 4 bases from J, the junction contained 3 bases not matched to a gene. Germline values: CDR1 SGDLS, CDR2 YYNGEE. Here the CDR3 reads CASSGQGLNEKLFF. In DNA, the CDR3 is TGTGCCAGCAGCGGACAGGGCCTTAATGAAAAACTGTTTTTT.

The gene calls are TRBV6-2 or TRBV6-3 and TRBJ2-7, with D possibly being TRBD2 (5 bases). There are 15 residues in the CDR3. V was pared by 0 bases and J by 4 bases, with 13 bases between. Germline V CDR1 and CDR2: MNHEY, SVGEGT. CDR3 coding DNA: TGTGCCAGCAGTTACTCGACACCACGGGGATACGAGCAGTACTTC. Translated, it gives CASSYSTPRGYEQYF.

This chain joins TRBV7-9 and TRBJ1-1; no clear D. Deletions cut 6 bases from V and 2 bases from J, with 10 bases between. Looked up from germline, CDR1 is SEHNR and CDR2 is FQNEAQ (reference sequence). The CDR3 spans 13 residues. The CDR3 loop reads CASSPLSNTEAFF. The CDR3, as DNA: TGTGCCAGCAGTCCCTTAAGCAACACTGAAGCTTTCTTT.

This sequence joins TRBV2 and TRBJ1-2; D perhaps matches TRBD1 (5 bases). The V gene's germline CDR1 is SNHLY and CDR2 FYNNEI. The length of the CDR3 is 15 residues. The V end was cut by 6 bases, the J end by 4 bases, with 18 bases between. This chain's CDR3 is CASRSLSGGLYGYTF. CDR3 in DNA: TGTGCCAGCAGGTCACTTTCCGGGGGTCTCTATGGCTACACCTTC.

With regard to this clone: Germline and junction disagree at one end, which may indicate a read error. The chain uses TRBV28 and TRBJ2-7; 7 bases are a match to TRBD2. This CDR3 is built from 14 residues. Per germline, CDR1 MDHEN and CDR2 SYDVKM. The DNA of the CDR3 is TGTGCCAGCAGTTTACCCGGGACGGCGAGCGGGAAGGACTTC. It is translated as CASSLPGTASGKDF.

The chain carries TRBV19 and TRBJ2-7, with 8 bases aligning to TRBD2. CDR1 and CDR2 from the germline V gene are LNHDA and SQIVND (reference sequence). V trimming: 6 bases; J trimming: 5 bases; junction bases outside the gene matches: 12. This CDR3 has 15 amino acids. Here the CDR3 DNA reads TGTGCCAGTAGCCCGCAGGGAGCGGGAGCAAACGAGCAGTACTTC. Translation: CASSPQGAGANEQYF.

This sequence joins TRBV11-3 and TRBJ2-1, with 10 bases that match TRBD1. The germline V gene encodes CDR1 SGHNT and CDR2 YENEEA. The V and J ends lost 1 base and 8 bases, in that order; junction bases with no gene match: 5. The CDR3 consists of 15 residues. The CDR3 bases are TGTGCCAGCAGCTTAGTCGGGACAGGGGACCATGAGCAGTTCTTC. This translates into CASSLVGTGDHEQFF. Based on the CDR3 plus reference TRBV11-3 and TRBJ2-1, the full variable domain is EAGVVQSPRYKIIEKKQPVAFWCNPISGHNTLYWYLQNLGQGPELLIRYENEEAVDDSQLPKDRFSAERLKGVDSTLKIQPAELGDSAVYLCASSLVGTGDHEQFFGPGTRLTVL.

The gene calls are TRBV10-1 and TRBJ1-1; 8 bases align to TRBD1. Germline CDR1 WNHNN, CDR2 SYGVQD (reference sequence). V lost 6 bases to trimming and J lost 7 bases; unmatched junction nucleotides: 7. The CDR3 consists of 13 residues. DNA for the CDR3: TGCGCCAGCAGCAACAGGGGGGGGTTTGAAGCTTTCTTT. This gives the protein CASSNRGGFEAFF.

This clone came up once. V usage is TRBV19 and J usage is TRBJ1-5; D is undetermined. The CDR3 contains 12 residues. Trimming took off 3 bases at V and 6 bases at J, with 6 bases between the two ends. Germline V gene sequence: CDR1 LNHDA, CDR2 SQIVND (reference sequence). This CDR3 reads CASSIYAQPQHF. CDR3 nucleotide sequence: TGTGCCAGTAGTATCTACGCTCAGCCCCAGCATTTT.

The chain combines TRBV28 with TRBJ1-1; D unclear. Per the germline V gene, CDR1 is MDHEN and CDR2 is SYDVKM. V gave up 2 bases and J gave up 11 bases, with 15 bases separating them. The CDR3 is 13 amino acids. Here the CDR3 DNA reads TGTGCCAGCAGTTTAGTGACCGGGGATACGGCTTTCTTT. Translation gives CASSLVTGDTAFF.

This sequence joins TRBV5-1 and TRBJ2-6; D call uncertain. This CDR3 comprises 16 residues. Germline V CDR1 and CDR2: SGHRS, YFSETQ. Trimming removed 2 bases at V and 2 bases at J, with 11 bases between. This CDR3 is CASSLEVAAGANVLTF. CDR3 in DNA: TGCGCCAGCAGCTTAGAAGTAGCAGCTGGGGCCAACGTCCTGACTTTC.

The chain has TRBV6-5 and TRBJ1-2; the D is unclear. V lost 6 bases to trimming and J lost 8 bases, with 19 bases between them. The CDR3 spans 14 residues. Germline CDR1 MNHEY, CDR2 SVGAGI. The CDR3 sequence is CASSFPGGVGGYTF. CDR3 nucleotide sequence: TGTGCCAGCAGCTTCCCGGGCGGGGTAGGAGGCTACACCTTC.

The genes are TRBV11-2 and TRBJ1-5; weak D call: TRBD1 (6 bases). Germline V gene lookup returns CDR1 SGHAT and CDR2 FQNNGV. Trimming stripped 1 base from V and 6 bases from J, with 10 bases between. The CDR3 has 14 amino acids. The CDR3 region is CASSLGQDSQPQHF. The CDR3 DNA follows: TGTGCCAGCAGCTTAGGACAGGATAGTCAGCCCCAGCATTTT. Supplemented by reference TRBV11-2 and TRBJ1-5, the full variable domain reads EAGVAQSPRYKIIEKRQSVAFWCNPISGHATLYWYQQILGQGPKLLIQFQNNGVVDDSQLPKDRFSAERLKGVDSTLKIQPAKLEDSAVYLCASSLGQDSQPQHFGDGTRLSIL.

The CDR3, as DNA: TGTGCCAGCAGCCTTACCCGGGACAGCGCCTACGAGCAGTACTTC. Its protein is CASSLTRDSAYEQYF. The V call is TRBV7-2, the J call TRBJ2-7; 7 nucleotides line up with TRBD1. The V and J ends lost 5 bases and 2 bases, in that order; junction bases with no gene match: 9. CDR1 is SGHTA and CDR2 is FQGNSA in the germline V gene. The CDR3 consists of 15 residues.